This paragraph covers one TCR beta chain sequence. Antigen specificity is unknown. This CDR3 has 15 residues. V was pared by 5 bases and J by 7 bases, with 18 bases between. From germline, CDR1 is SGHVS and CDR2 FNYEAQ. It was with unique molecular identifiers that the TCRbeta library was prepared. TCRdb reprocessed the PCR reads via MiXCR and lists one record per CDR3 protein. This table has 450,000 to 550,000 distinct CDR3 sequences, approximately 10% appearing once. These data are taken from a study of T-cell reconstitution after alpha-beta-depleted transplantation in children. Study-level points and caveats: Fresh T-cell production supplied most of the T-cell counts and diversity seen one year after transplant.

Source: PBMCs, mostly from graft donor cells, taken 180 days after TCRalphabeta/CD19-depleted stem cell transplant. The TCR sequence derives from a female patient aged 2-9 years who had a stem cell transplant for aplastic anemia, so the T cells may come from the graft donor. This chain joins TRBV7-6 and TRBJ2-1, with D possibly matching TRBD1 (5 bases). CDR3: CASSPLGADTNEQFF. The CDR3 DNA is TGTGCCAGCAGCCCTCTTGGGGCTGACACAAATGAGCAGTTCTTC. Complete variable domain (other parts from reference TRBV7-6 and TRBJ2-1): GAGVSQSPRYKVTKRGQDVALRCDPISGHVSLYWYRQALGQGPEFLTYFNYEAQQDKSGLPNDRFSAERPEGSISTLTIQRTEQRDSAMYRCASSPLGADTNEQFFGPGTRLTVL.